These T cell receptor beta chains were read from a single sample in a study of shared clonotypes between healthy human individuals. Profiling relied on immunoSEQ multiplex PCR, and the TCRdb table lists in-frame clones only, not all of them. Counted here are some 1,100,000 clones, about 80% occurring once; the ten biggest clones make up more than 0.5%. Sequences were obtained from memory CD4+ T cells from PBMCs. The receptors here all came from a man younger than 35 in good health. Some clones in this sample may be carry-over from other donors' samples. Each CDR3 is given with its conserved first and last residue. The D gene is left open where the match is weak. The size of a clone is reported for some rows only, either as once, few or many, or as a class for expanded clones.

cdr3_length j_call d_call v_call clone_size cdr3_nt cdr3_aa
16 TRBJ2-5 - TRBV10-3 - TGTGCCATCAGTGAGTCGGTGTACGGGGTGGAAGAGACCCAGTACTTC CAISESVYGVEETQYF
13 TRBJ2-5 - TRBV19 - TGTGCCAGTCAGGACAGAGCTCGAGAGACCCAGTACTTC CASQDRARETQYF
13 TRBJ2-5 - TRBV6-5 - TGTGCCAGCGGGGTGCGACGCCAAGAGACCCAGTACTTC CASGVRRQETQYF
16 TRBJ2-7 - TRBV2 - TGTGCCAGCAGTGGGGTCAGGAGGGCCCAATCCTACGAGCAGTACTTC CASSGVRRAQSYEQYF
16 TRBJ2-3 - TRBV2 - TGTGCCAGCAGGGGCGCTGGAGGGGTAGGCACAGATACGCAGTATTTT CASRGAGGVGTDTQYF
14 TRBJ1-3 - TRBV5-4 - TGTGCCAGCAGCTTGCAGTTCTCTGGAAACACCATATATTTT CASSLQFSGNTIYF
13 TRBJ2-2 - TRBV11-3 - TGTGCCAGCAGCTTAGGGTACACCGGGGAGCTGTTTTTT CASSLGYTGELFF
13 TRBJ1-1 TRBD1 TRBV7-2 - TGTGCCAGCAGCTTAGAGGCAGGGGACAGAGCTTTCTTT CASSLEAGDRAFF
15 TRBJ2-1 - TRBV2 - TGTGCCAGCAGTTGGGGGAGGAGCTCCTACAATGAGCAGTTCTTC CASSWGRSSYNEQFF
12 TRBJ1-1 - TRBV29-1 - TGCAGCGGGACAACCCCGAACACTGAAGCTTTCTTT CSGTTPNTEAFF
16 TRBJ2-7 - TRBV6-5 - TGTGCCAGCAGTTACTCGAGAGTCGGAGGGCCGAGCGAGCAGTACTTC CASSYSRVGGPSEQYF
14 TRBJ1-2 TRBD1 TRBV7-2 few TGTGCCAGCAGCCCACGACAGGGGGCATTTGGCTACACCTTC CASSPRQGAFGYTF
14 TRBJ2-5 - TRBV29-1 - TGCAGCGTTGGGCCCCTCGGACCAGGTGGGACCCAGTACTTC CSVGPLGPGGTQYF
15 TRBJ2-1 - TRBV5-6 - TGTGCCAGCAGCCTTGGAGGGGAGGCCTACAATGAGCAGTTCTTC CASSLGGEAYNEQFF
14 TRBJ2-1 TRBD1 TRBV5-4 - TGTGCCAGCAGCCCCGTTGACAGGGACAATGAGCAGTTCTTC CASSPVDRDNEQFF
12 TRBJ1-2 - TRBV28 - TGTGCCAGCAGTTTCACTCGGTATGGCTACACCTTC CASSFTRYGYTF
12 TRBJ1-2 - TRBV29-1 - TGCAGCGGAGGGGATGGGGGGTATGGCTACACCTTC CSGGDGGYGYTF
13 TRBJ2-5 - TRBV7-3 once TGTGCCAGCAGCCGAGGTCTGGGGGAGACCCAGTACTTC CASSRGLGETQYF
15 TRBJ1-1 - TRBV7-2 - TGTGCCAGCAGCCCGGGGGGCAGCTTGAACACTGAAGCTTTCTTT CASSPGGSLNTEAFF
16 TRBJ1-4 - TRBV7-9 - TGTGCCAGCAGCCAAACGGCTTCAAGGGCTAATGAAAAACTGTTTTTT CASSQTASRANEKLFF
15 TRBJ2-7 TRBD1 TRBV7-2 - TGTGCCAGCAGCTACAGGGGGTTCGACTCCTACGAGCAGTACTTC CASSYRGFDSYEQYF
18 TRBJ1-3 - TRBV27 - TGTGCCAGCAGTCGCCGGCCGGCACAGTACTTCTCTGGAAACACCATATATTTT CASSRRPAQYFSGNTIYF
18 TRBJ1-2 - TRBV28 - TGTGCCAGCAGTTTATGGTCGGCAGCCCAGAGGGGTAACTATGGCTACACCTTC CASSLWSAAQRGNYGYTF
15 TRBJ1-4 - TRBV5-1 - TGCGCCAGCAGCTCATCCACAGGGCTGGGTGAAAAACTGTTTTTT CASSSSTGLGEKLFF
15 TRBJ1-4 - TRBV6-5 - TGTGCCAGCAGTTACTCCGATCACGGAGGAGAAAAACTGTTTTTT CASSYSDHGGEKLFF
14 TRBJ2-7 - TRBV2 once TGTGCCAGCAGTGAACAGGGAGCATTCTACGAGCAGTACTTC CASSEQGAFYEQYF
16 TRBJ2-1 TRBD2 TRBV5-1 once TGCGCCAGCAGCTTGGCCGCTAGCGGTACCTACAATGAGCAGTTCTTC CASSLAASGTYNEQFF
14 TRBJ2-4 - TRBV5-1 - TGCGCCAGCAGCCTTACGAGAAGAGCAAACATTCAGTACTTC CASSLTRRANIQYF
14 TRBJ1-5 - TRBV5-8 - TGTGCCAGCAGCTTCTTAGGGAGCAATCAGCCCCAGCATTTT CASSFLGSNQPQHF
13 TRBJ2-1 - TRBV30 - TGTGCCTGGGCCGTATCGGGGCCACGGGAGCAGTTCTTC CAWAVSGPREQFF
16 TRBJ2-3 - TRBV5-8 - TGTGCCAGCAGCTTGGAGGATTTTCCGGGATCAGATACGCAGTATTTT CASSLEDFPGSDTQYF
13 TRBJ2-5 TRBD1 TRBV7-7 few TGTGCCAGCAGCTTCGACAGGGAACAGACCCAGTACTTC CASSFDREQTQYF
14 TRBJ1-1 TRBD1 TRBV10-3 - TGTGCCATCAGTAGAACAGGGGAAGTGACTGAAGCTTTCTTT CAISRTGEVTEAFF
11 TRBJ1-4 - TRBV6-1 - TGTGCCAGCAGCGTGGGTCTTAAACTGTTTTTT CASSVGLKLFF
15 TRBJ2-7 TRBD1 TRBV13 - TGTGCCAGCAGCGCCGGGACAGGGGGCTCCTACGAGCAGTACTTC CASSAGTGGSYEQYF
16 TRBJ2-1 - TRBV5-6 - TGTGCCAGCAGCTGGGGATTTGGTGGGGGCCTCAATGAGCAGTTCTTC CASSWGFGGGLNEQFF
15 TRBJ2-1 TRBD2 TRBV4-2 once TGTGCCAGCAGCCAAATTGGGGTAGCGGGAGCCGAGCAGTTCTTC CASSQIGVAGAEQFF
14 TRBJ2-7 TRBD2 TRBV11-3 - TGTGCCAGCAGCCCGGGCGGGAGTTCCTACGAGCAGTACTTC CASSPGGSSYEQYF
19 TRBJ2-7 TRBD2 TRBV5-4 once TGTGCCAGCAGCGGGCGTATTCCGGGACTAGCGAGCCGGGCCTACGAGCAGTACTTC CASSGRIPGLASRAYEQYF
15 TRBJ1-4 - TRBV30 - TGTGCCTGGACAAGTCCCCAGGGCTATGATGAAAAACTGTTTTTT CAWTSPQGYDEKLFF
17 TRBJ2-5 TRBD1 TRBV5-5 - TGTGCCAGCAGCTTCAAAGGCCCCGGGACAGGGAGGCAGACCCAGTACTTC CASSFKGPGTGRQTQYF
15 TRBJ1-5 TRBD1 TRBV10-3 - TGTGCCATCAGTGAGATAGGGACAGCGAATCAGCCCCAGCATTTT CAISEIGTANQPQHF
16 TRBJ1-3 - TRBV5-4 - TGTGCCAGCAGCTTGGGCGAGAGGGCCTCCGGAAACACCATATATTTT CASSLGERASGNTIYF
13 TRBJ2-1 - TRBV6-5 - TGTGCCAGCAGCCCTCCCCAGGGCAATGAGCAGTTCTTC CASSPPQGNEQFF
16 TRBJ2-1 - TRBV5-6 - TGTGCCAGCAGCTATAATCCCGCCAACCCGTCCAATGAGCAGTTCTTC CASSYNPANPSNEQFF
15 TRBJ2-3 - TRBV18 - TGTGCCAGCTCACCATACGGCCGAAGCACAGATACGCAGTATTTT CASSPYGRSTDTQYF
15 TRBJ2-5 - TRBV5-1 - TGCGCCAGCAGCTTGGGGGCGGGTCTCCAAGAGACCCAGTACTTC CASSLGAGLQETQYF
14 TRBJ1-2 TRBD1 TRBV5-1 - TGCGCCAGCAGTTCCCAGGACAGGGTTGATGGCTACACCTTC CASSSQDRVDGYTF
14 TRBJ2-7 TRBD2 TRBV28 - TGTGCCAGTAGCACGCGGCTAGCGGGAAACGAGCAGTACTTC CASSTRLAGNEQYF
15 TRBJ2-7 - TRBV9 - TGTGCCAGCAGCGGCGGGGAGTCTCCACACTACGAGCAGTACTTC CASSGGESPHYEQYF
16 TRBJ1-2 TRBD1 TRBV30 - TGTGCCTGGAGCAAAAATTGGGGGACAGGGAGTCATGGCTACACCTTC CAWSKNWGTGSHGYTF
13 TRBJ1-5 - TRBV30 - TGTGCTGTGGGGCGGTCCTCGGATCAGCCCCAGCATTTT CAVGRSSDQPQHF
15 TRBJ2-2 - TRBV19 few TGTGCCAGTAGACTCGTCGACGGTTTCACCGGGGAGCTGTTTTTT CASRLVDGFTGELFF
16 TRBJ1-2 - TRBV18 - TGTGCCAGCTCACAGGGTCGAGGGAGGTGGAGCTATGGCTACACCTTC CASSQGRGRWSYGYTF
14 TRBJ1-2 - TRBV6-5 - TGTGCCAGCAGTTACTTCACAGGGTTATCTGGCTACACCTTC CASSYFTGLSGYTF